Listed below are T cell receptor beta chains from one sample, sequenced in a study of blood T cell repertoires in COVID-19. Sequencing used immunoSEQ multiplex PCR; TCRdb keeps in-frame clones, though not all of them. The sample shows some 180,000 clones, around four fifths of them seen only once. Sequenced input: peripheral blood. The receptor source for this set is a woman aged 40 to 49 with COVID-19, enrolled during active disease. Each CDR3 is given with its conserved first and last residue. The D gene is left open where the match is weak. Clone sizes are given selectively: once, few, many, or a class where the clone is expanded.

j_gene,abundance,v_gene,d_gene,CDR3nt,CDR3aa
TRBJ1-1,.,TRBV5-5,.,TGTGCCAGCAGCCGACCAACAGGGTTCAACACTGAAGCTTTCTTT,CASSRPTGFNTEAFF
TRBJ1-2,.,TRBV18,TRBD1,TGTGCCAGCTCACCCCGGACAGGGGGAAACTATGGCTACACCTTC,CASSPRTGGNYGYTF
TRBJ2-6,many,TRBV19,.,TGTGCCAGTAGTATTTGGCAGGGGAGCTCTGGGGCCAACGTCCTGACTTTC,CASSIWQGSSGANVLTF
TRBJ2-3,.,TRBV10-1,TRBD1,TGCGCCAGCAACCCGGGACAGGGACTTAGCACAGATACGCAGTATTTT,CASNPGQGLSTDTQYF
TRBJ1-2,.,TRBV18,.,TGTGCCAGCTCACCGGGAGGGGCTAACTATGGCTACACCTTC,CASSPGGANYGYTF
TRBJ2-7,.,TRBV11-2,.,TGTGCCAGCAGCTTAGTCGGTCAGGGTGCCTACGAGCAGTACTTC,CASSLVGQGAYEQYF
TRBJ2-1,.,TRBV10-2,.,TGCGCCAGCTCAGACTACAATGAGCAGTTCTTC,CASSDYNEQFF
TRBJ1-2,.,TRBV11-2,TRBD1,TGTGCCAGCAGCTTAGGTCCGGGACAGTATGGCTACACCTTC,CASSLGPGQYGYTF
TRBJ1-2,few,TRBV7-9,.,TGTGCCAGCAGCTTTGGAGGGACTCCGGAGGATGGCTACACCTTC,CASSFGGTPEDGYTF
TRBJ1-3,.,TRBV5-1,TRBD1,TGCGCCAGCAGAAACTCCGGGACAGGGGGCGCGGTGGGAAACACCATATATTTT,CASRNSGTGGAVGNTIYF
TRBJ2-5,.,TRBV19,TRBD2,TGTGCCAGTAGTATTGTAGCGGGAGGAGAGACCCAGTACTTC,CASSIVAGGETQYF
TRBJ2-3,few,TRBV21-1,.,TGTGCCAGCAGGCCGACGGAGGGCAGTTTTAGCACAGATACGCAGTATTTT,CASRPTEGSFSTDTQYF
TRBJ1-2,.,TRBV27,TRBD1,TGTGCCAGCACCACGCAGGGGGTACGTGGCTACACCTTC,CASTTQGVRGYTF
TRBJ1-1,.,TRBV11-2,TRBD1,TGTGCCAGCAGCCGCCTGGGGGGGACAGGGTCTCGCACTGAAGCTTTCTTT,CASSRLGGTGSRTEAFF
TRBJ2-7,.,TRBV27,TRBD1,TGTGCCAGCAGCCTCACGGGACAGAGCTACGAGCAGTACTTC,CASSLTGQSYEQYF
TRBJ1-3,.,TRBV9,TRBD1,TGTGCCAGCAGCGTCGGACAGGCTGGAAACACCATATATTTT,CASSVGQAGNTIYF
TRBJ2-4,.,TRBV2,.,TGTGCCAGCAGTCTCCCGTTAGGAGGGACCAAAAACATTCAGTACTTC,CASSLPLGGTKNIQYF
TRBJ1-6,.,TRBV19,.,TGTGCCAGTAGGGGGGCACAGGGAAGCCCAGACTCACCCCTCCACTTT,CASRGAQGSPDSPLHF
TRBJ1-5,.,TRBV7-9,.,TGTGCCAGCAGCTTAGTCCAGGGTGGGTGGATGAGCAATCAGCCCCAGCATTTT,CASSLVQGGWMSNQPQHF
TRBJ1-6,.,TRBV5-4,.,TGTGCCAGCAGCCGGGTCCCTACGTCAAGTAATTCACCCCTCCACTTT,CASSRVPTSSNSPLHF
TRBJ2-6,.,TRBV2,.,TGTGCCAGCAGCGACAACAGGGCTGGGGCCAACGTCCTGACTTTC,CASSDNRAGANVLTF
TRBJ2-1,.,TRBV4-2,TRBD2,TGTGCCAGCAGCCCTAGCGGGGGTTCCTACAATGAGCAGTTCTTC,CASSPSGGSYNEQFF
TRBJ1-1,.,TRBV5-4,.,TGTGCCAGCAGCTTGAACGGGGTCGTTGAAGCTTTCTTT,CASSLNGVVEAFF
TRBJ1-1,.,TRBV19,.,TGTGCCAGTAGTACCCGACAGTTTGAAGCTTTCTTT,CASSTRQFEAFF
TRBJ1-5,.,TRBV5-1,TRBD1,TGCGCCAGCAGCCCGACAGGGGTGAATCAGCCCCAGCATTTT,CASSPTGVNQPQHF
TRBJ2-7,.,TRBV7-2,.,TGTGCCAGCAGCCCCCGAGCGTTTAGCTCCTACGAGCAGTACTTC,CASSPRAFSSYEQYF
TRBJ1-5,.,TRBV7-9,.,TGTGCCAGCAGCTCTCTCTGGGGGGGCGCAGAAAATCAGCCCCAGCATTTT,CASSSLWGGAENQPQHF
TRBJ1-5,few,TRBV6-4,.,TGTGCCAGCAGTGACTCGATGTTCGAGTATAGCAATCAGCCCCAGCATTTT,CASSDSMFEYSNQPQHF
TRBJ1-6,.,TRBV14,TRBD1,TGTGCCAGCAGCCAAGGGGGGACAGGGAATTCACCCCTCCACTTT,CASSQGGTGNSPLHF
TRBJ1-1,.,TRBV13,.,TGTGCCAGCAGCTTCCGGGTCCTCATGAACACTGAAGCTTTCTTT,CASSFRVLMNTEAFF
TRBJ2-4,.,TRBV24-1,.,TGTGCCACCAGTGAACTCTCAGGAGGGCGTGACATTCAGTACTTC,CATSELSGGRDIQYF
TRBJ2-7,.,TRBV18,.,TGTGCCAGCTCACCACCTAATAGCGGCTACGAGCAGTACTTC,CASSPPNSGYEQYF
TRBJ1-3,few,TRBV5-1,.,TGCGCCAGCAGCTGGGGGGACTCTGGAAACACCATATATTTT,CASSWGDSGNTIYF